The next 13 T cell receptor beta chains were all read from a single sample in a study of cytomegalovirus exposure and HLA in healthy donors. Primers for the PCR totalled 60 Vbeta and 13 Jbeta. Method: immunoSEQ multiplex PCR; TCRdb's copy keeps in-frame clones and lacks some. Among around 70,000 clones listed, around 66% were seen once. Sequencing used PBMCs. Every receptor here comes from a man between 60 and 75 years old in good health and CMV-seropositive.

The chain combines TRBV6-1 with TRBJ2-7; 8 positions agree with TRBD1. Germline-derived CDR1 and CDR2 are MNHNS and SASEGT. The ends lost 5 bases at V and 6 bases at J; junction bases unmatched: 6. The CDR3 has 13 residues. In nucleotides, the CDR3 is TGTGCCAGCAGTTTTACCGGGACAGGCGAGCAGTACTTC. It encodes CASSFTGTGEQYF.

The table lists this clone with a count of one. The CDR3 here is CSARVFDTQYF. The CDR3 DNA reads as TGCAGTGCTAGAGTCTTTGATACGCAGTATTTT. The chain has TRBV20-1 and TRBJ2-3; D is unclear. Trimming removed 1 base at V and 6 bases at J, with 5 bases between. Germline loops: CDR1 DFQATT, CDR2 SNEGSKA (reference sequence). The CDR3 runs 11 residues.

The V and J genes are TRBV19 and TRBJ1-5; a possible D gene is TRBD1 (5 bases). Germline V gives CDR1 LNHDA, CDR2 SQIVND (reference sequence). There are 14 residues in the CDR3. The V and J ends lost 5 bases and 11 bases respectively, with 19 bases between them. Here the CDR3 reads CASSQWGGDPSQHF. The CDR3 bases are TGTGCCAGTAGTCAATGGGGCGGGGATCCGTCCCAGCATTTT. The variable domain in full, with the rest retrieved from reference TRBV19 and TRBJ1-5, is DGGITQSPKYLFRKEGQNVTLSCEQNLNHDAMYWYRQDPGQGLRLIYYSQIVNDFQKGDIAEGYSVSREKKESFPLTVTSAQKNPTAFYLCASSQWGGDPSQHFGDGTRLSIL.

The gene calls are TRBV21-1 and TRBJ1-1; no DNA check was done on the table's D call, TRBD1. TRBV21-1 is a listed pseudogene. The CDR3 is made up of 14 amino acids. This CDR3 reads CASSKIYRGPEAFF. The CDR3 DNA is TGTGCCAGCAGCAAAATTTACAGGGGCCCTGAAGCTTTCTTT.

DNA for the CDR3: TGTGCCAGCAGTCTCGGGACAGGGATTCCCAATGAGCAGTTCTTC. This encodes CASSLGTGIPNEQFF. The chain recombines TRBV7-2 with TRBJ2-1; 9 bases line up with TRBD1. With 6 bases clipped from V and 6 bases from J, the junction kept 9 bases outside the gene matches. The germline CDR1 and CDR2 sequences are SGHTA and FQGNSA. The CDR3 runs 15 residues.

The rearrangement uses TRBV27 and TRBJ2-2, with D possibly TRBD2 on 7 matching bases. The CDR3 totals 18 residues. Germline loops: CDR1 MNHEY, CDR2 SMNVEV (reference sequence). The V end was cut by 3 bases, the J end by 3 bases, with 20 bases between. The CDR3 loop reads CASSFRGGPRGHTGELFF. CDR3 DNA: TGTGCCAGCAGTTTTAGGGGGGGGCCTCGAGGGCACACCGGGGAGCTGTTTTTT.

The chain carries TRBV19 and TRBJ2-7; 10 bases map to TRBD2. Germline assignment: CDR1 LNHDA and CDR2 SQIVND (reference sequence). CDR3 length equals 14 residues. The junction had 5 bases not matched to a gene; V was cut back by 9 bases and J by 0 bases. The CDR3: CASQTSGTSYEQYF. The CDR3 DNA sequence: TGTGCCAGCCAAACTAGCGGGACCTCCTACGAGCAGTACTTC. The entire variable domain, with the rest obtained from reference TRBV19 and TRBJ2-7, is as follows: DGGITQSPKYLFRKEGQNVTLSCEQNLNHDAMYWYRQDPGQGLRLIYYSQIVNDFQKGDIAEGYSVSREKKESFPLTVTSAQKNPTAFYLCASQTSGTSYEQYFGPGTRLTVT.

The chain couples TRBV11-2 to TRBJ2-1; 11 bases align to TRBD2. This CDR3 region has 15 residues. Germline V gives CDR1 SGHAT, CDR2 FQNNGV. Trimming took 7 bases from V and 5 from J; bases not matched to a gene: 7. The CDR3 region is CASTPGLAANNEQFF. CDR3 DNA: TGTGCCAGCACACCGGGACTAGCGGCGAACAATGAGCAGTTCTTC.

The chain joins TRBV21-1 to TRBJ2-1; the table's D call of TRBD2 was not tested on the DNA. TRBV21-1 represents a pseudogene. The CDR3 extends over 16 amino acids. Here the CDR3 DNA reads TGTGCCAGCAGCACCGGACTAGCGGGCCCGAACAATGAGCAGTTCTTC. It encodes CASSTGLAGPNNEQFF.

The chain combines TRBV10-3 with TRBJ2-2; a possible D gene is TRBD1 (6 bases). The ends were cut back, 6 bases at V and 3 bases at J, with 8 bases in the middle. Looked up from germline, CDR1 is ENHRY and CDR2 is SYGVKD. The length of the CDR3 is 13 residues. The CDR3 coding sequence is TGTGCCATCAGGGCAGGGGACACCGGGGAGCTGTTTTTT. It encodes CAIRAGDTGELFF.

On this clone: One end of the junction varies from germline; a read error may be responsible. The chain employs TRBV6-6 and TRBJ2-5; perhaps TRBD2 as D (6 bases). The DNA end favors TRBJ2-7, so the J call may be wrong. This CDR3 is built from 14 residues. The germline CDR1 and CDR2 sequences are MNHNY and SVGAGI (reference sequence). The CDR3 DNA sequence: TGTGCCAGCAGCTACTCAGGAGGGACCTACGAGCAGTACTTC. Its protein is CASSYSGGTYEQYF.

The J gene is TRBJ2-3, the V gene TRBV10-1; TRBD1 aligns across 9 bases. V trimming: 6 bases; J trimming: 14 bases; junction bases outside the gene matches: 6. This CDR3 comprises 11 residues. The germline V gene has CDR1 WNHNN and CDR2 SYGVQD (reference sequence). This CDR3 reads CASSSGTGTYF. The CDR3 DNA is TGCGCCAGCAGCTCCGGGACAGGGACGTATTTT.

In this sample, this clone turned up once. In DNA form, the CDR3 reads TGTGCCAGCAGCTCGGGGACTATCGGCAATGAGCAGTTCTTC. Protein product: CASSSGTIGNEQFF. This chain joins TRBV7-2 and TRBJ2-1, with 7 bases fitting TRBD2. CDR1 SGHTA and CDR2 FQGNSA come from the germline V gene. With 4 bases clipped from V and 6 bases from J, the junction kept 6 bases outside the gene matches. The CDR3 length is 14 residues.